This is a list of T cell receptor beta chains from one sample in a study of T cells expressing NK-cell markers. No DNA is given; TCRdb re-called the 5' RACE reads and lists each CDR3 protein once. The record lists about 460,000 distinct CDR3 sequences, of which the ten most abundant hold 1.4%. Sample: blood T cells: a sorted CD56 or NKG2C T cell subset, CD4+ or CD8+ T cells, or bulk PBMC T cells (not recorded which). Source of these receptors: a woman between 45 and 60 years old in good health. Both conserved end residues are part of each CDR3.

J gene: TRBJ2-5; V gene: TRBV14; CDR3 protein: CASSQGSSGSRETQYF
J gene: TRBJ1-1; V gene: TRBV20-1; CDR3 protein: CSALGRGLVTEAFF
J gene: TRBJ2-3; V gene: TRBV2; CDR3 protein: CASSGFPSTDTQYF
J gene: TRBJ2-3; V gene: TRBV7-2; CDR3 protein: CASRPLASDTQYF
J gene: TRBJ1-1; V gene: TRBV28; CDR3 protein: CASTSGVGEAFF
J gene: TRBJ2-1; V gene: TRBV6-6; CDR3 protein: CATPIPGTSGSQYRNEQFF
J gene: TRBJ1-1; V gene: TRBV9; CDR3 protein: CASSVGAGTEAFF
J gene: TRBJ2-2; V gene: TRBV20-1; CDR3 protein: CSARPQGPGELFF
J gene: TRBJ1-1; V gene: TRBV4-1; CDR3 protein: CASSQKDGQGLIWGTEAFF
J gene: TRBJ1-3; V gene: TRBV7-8; CDR3 protein: CASSLLSQGRSLQKHTIYF
J gene: TRBJ2-4; V gene: TRBV7-2; CDR3 protein: CATKTGGPAKNIQYF
J gene: TRBJ2-5; V gene: TRBV5-1; CDR3 protein: CASSFSRETQYF
J gene: TRBJ1-3; V gene: TRBV12-3/TRBV12-4; CDR3 protein: CASSLWGAFGNTIYF
J gene: TRBJ1-1; V gene: TRBV20-1; CDR3 protein: CSAVQGAGTEAFF
J gene: TRBJ2-1; V gene: TRBV11-3; CDR3 protein: CASSPGGGLFDEQFF
J gene: TRBJ2-5; V gene: TRBV7-8; CDR3 protein: CASSSGRDSKETQYF
J gene: TRBJ2-7; V gene: TRBV20-1; CDR3 protein: CSASWQYEQYF
J gene: TRBJ2-3; V gene: TRBV20-1; CDR3 protein: CSARFRHRFGLAGTTDTQYF
J gene: TRBJ2-5; V gene: TRBV6-4; CDR3 protein: CASSRGRPYQETQYF
J gene: TRBJ1-5; V gene: TRBV7-2; CDR3 protein: CASSLAMALQPQHF
J gene: TRBJ2-5; V gene: TRBV29-1; CDR3 protein: CSVSLLGLAGSQYF
J gene: TRBJ2-1; V gene: TRBV4-1; CDR3 protein: CASSPSTRDFAYNEQFF
J gene: TRBJ2-7; V gene: TRBV28; CDR3 protein: CASSLIGPRYEQYF
J gene: TRBJ2-1; V gene: TRBV5-6; CDR3 protein: CASVPYNEQFF
J gene: TRBJ1-3; V gene: TRBV7-8; CDR3 protein: CASSQRGNTIYF
J gene: TRBJ2-1; V gene: TRBV20-1; CDR3 protein: CSARESLAGFNEQFF
J gene: TRBJ2-5; V gene: TRBV7-3; CDR3 protein: CASSPAGTGGQETQYF
J gene: TRBJ2-7; V gene: TRBV4-1; CDR3 protein: CASSLFDVSYEQYF
J gene: TRBJ2-3; V gene: TRBV4-1; CDR3 protein: CASSQVLLGDTQYF
J gene: TRBJ1-5; V gene: TRBV12-3/TRBV12-4; CDR3 protein: CATKRSSNQPQHF
J gene: TRBJ1-2; V gene: TRBV12-3/TRBV12-4; CDR3 protein: CASSPPTGRGYGYTF
J gene: TRBJ2-7; V gene: TRBV10-3; CDR3 protein: CAISVLDEQYF
J gene: TRBJ1-3; V gene: TRBV7-8; CDR3 protein: CASRIPVDRNPFSGNTIYF
J gene: TRBJ2-1; V gene: TRBV6-2/TRBV6-3; CDR3 protein: CASTDVSSYNEQFF
J gene: TRBJ1-2; V gene: TRBV5-1; CDR3 protein: CASRQAANYGYTF
J gene: TRBJ2-7; V gene: TRBV29-1; CDR3 protein: CSVFLGSYEQYF